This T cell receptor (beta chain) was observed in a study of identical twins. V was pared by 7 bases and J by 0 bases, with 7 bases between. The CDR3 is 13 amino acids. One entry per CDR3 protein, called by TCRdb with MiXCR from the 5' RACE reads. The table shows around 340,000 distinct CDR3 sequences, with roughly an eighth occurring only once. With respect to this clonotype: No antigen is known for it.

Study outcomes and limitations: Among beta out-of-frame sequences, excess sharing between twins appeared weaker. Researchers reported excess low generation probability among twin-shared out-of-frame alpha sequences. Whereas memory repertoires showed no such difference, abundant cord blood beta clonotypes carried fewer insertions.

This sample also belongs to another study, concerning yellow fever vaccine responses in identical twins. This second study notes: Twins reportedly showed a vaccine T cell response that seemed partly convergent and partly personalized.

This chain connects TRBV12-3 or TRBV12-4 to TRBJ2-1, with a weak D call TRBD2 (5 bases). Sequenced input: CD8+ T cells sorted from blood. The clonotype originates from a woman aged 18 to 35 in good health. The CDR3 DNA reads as TGTGCCAGCACGCGGGTCTCCTACAATGAGCAGTTCTTC. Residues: CASTRVSYNEQFF.